This T cell receptor (beta chain) emerged from a study of blood T cell repertoires in COVID-19. On the study more broadly: COVID-19 samples, acute and convalescent, were from the United States, Italy and Spain. PBMCs, B-cell-depleted T cells, or T cells were the source of the cDNA or gDNA that made up the material.

The CDR3 has 15 amino acids. CDR1 SGHDT and CDR2 YYEEEE come from the germline V gene. Trimming left V 0 bases short and J 2 bases short, with 9 bases between. Original handling: Reference gene primer amplification gave nucleated cell count estimates. Produced via immunoSEQ multiplex PCR; TCRdb's table is partial and in-frame only. V and J calls and clone size follow that table, whereas D and trimming were derived from the DNA. Of tens of thousands of clones listed, 90% are singletons. The chain combines TRBV5-6 with TRBJ1-5; no reliable D call. The receptor was isolated from a human donor in a cohort sampled during active COVID-19. Sequenced material: peripheral blood. CDR3 nucleotides: TGTGCCAGCAGCTTGGGTGGTACGGGCAATCAGCCCCAGCATTTT. Translated: CASSLGGTGNQPQHF.